The next 23 T cell receptor beta chains were all read from a single sample in a study of cytotoxic CD8 clonotypes in ibrutinib-treated CLL. Repertoires were generated with immunoSEQ multiplex PCR, while TCRdb's copy carries only in-frame clones and drops some. The table has approximately 350,000 clones, over 55% seen once. Source: PBMCs, taken after 36 months of ibrutinib treatment. These receptors were taken from a human donor with chronic lymphocytic leukemia.

The genes are TRBV25-1 and TRBJ2-2; 7 bases map to TRBD1. The length of the CDR3 is 16 residues. The junction had 10 bases not matched to a gene; V was cut back by 3 bases and J by 6 bases. Germline V gene sequence: CDR1 MGHDK, CDR2 SYGVNS. The CDR3 spells CASSDLLTGAAGELFF. CDR3 DNA: TGTGCCAGCAGTGATCTCCTCACAGGGGCAGCCGGGGAGCTGTTTTTT.

This clone was counted a few times. The chain joins TRBV4-1 to TRBJ2-7; possible D gene TRBD1, 5 bases. The CDR3 extends over 13 amino acids. Trimming took off 4 bases at V and 2 bases at J, with 9 bases between the two ends. Germline V CDR1 and CDR2: MGHRA, YSYEKL. CDR3 region: CASSPSDTYEQYF. CDR3 coding DNA: TGCGCCAGCAGCCCCTCGGACACCTACGAGCAGTACTTC.

The rearrangement joins TRBV7-3 to TRBJ2-4; 9 positions match TRBD1. The CDR3 runs to 16 residues. CDR1 and CDR2 from the germline V gene are SGHTA and FQGTGA. V lost 5 bases and J lost 0; bases outside the gene matches: 5. CDR3 loop: CASSPRTGEAKNIQYF. CDR3 nucleotide sequence: TGTGCCAGCAGCCCACGGACAGGGGAAGCCAAAAACATTCAGTACTTC.

The V call is TRBV9, the J call TRBJ2-2; 7 bases fit TRBD1. Germline CDR1 is SGDLS and CDR2 is YYNGEE. V lost 3 bases to trimming and J lost 4 bases; unmatched junction nucleotides: 3. This CDR3 has 14 amino acids. The CDR3 loop is CASSGTGITGELFF. CDR3 nucleotides: TGTGCCAGCAGCGGGACAGGTATCACCGGGGAGCTGTTTTTT.

This clone was found a few times. The gene calls are TRBV2 and TRBJ1-2; D possibly corresponds to TRBD1 (5 bases). Trimming pared 7 bases from V and 5 bases from J, leaving 11 bases between. Germline V gene sequence: CDR1 SNHLY, CDR2 FYNNEI. The CDR3 runs 12 residues. The CDR3 spells CASKRGLYGYTF. In DNA form, the CDR3 reads TGTGCCAGCAAAAGGGGTTTATATGGCTACACCTTC.

V gene TRBV29-1 combines with J gene TRBJ2-2, with D tentatively TRBD1 (5 bases). Trimming pared 7 bases from V and 0 bases from J, leaving 12 bases between. Germline loops: CDR1 SQVTM, CDR2 ANQGSEA. This CDR3 comprises 14 residues. The CDR3 protein is CSAYQGSNTGELFF. CDR3 sequence (DNA): TGCAGCGCTTATCAGGGATCGAACACCGGGGAGCTGTTTTTT.

V is TRBV19 and J is TRBJ2-7; no clear D gene. The germline V gene has CDR1 LNHDA and CDR2 SQIVND (reference sequence). The germline V and J ends were trimmed by 6 bases and 4 bases, with 13 bases remaining between them. This CDR3 is 13 amino acids long. The CDR3 region is CASRLVRIYEQYF. In DNA, the CDR3 is TGTGCCAGTAGGTTGGTCAGGATTTACGAGCAGTACTTC.

This clone was detected once. V usage is TRBV14 and J usage is TRBJ1-1, with 9 bases aligning to TRBD1. Germline loops: CDR1 SGHDN, CDR2 FVKESK. V trimming: 4 bases; J trimming: 10 bases; junction bases outside the gene matches: 10. The CDR3 is 14 amino acids. In DNA form, the CDR3 reads TGTGCCAGCAGCCCCGGACAGGGGAAGCTGAGAGCTTTCTTT. Its translation: CASSPGQGKLRAFF. Full variable domain (rest looked up from reference TRBV14 and TRBJ1-1): EAGVTQFPSHSVIEKGQTVTLRCDPISGHDNLYWYRRVMGKEIKFLLHFVKESKQDESGMPNNRFLAERTGGTYSTLKVQPAELEDSGVYFCASSPGQGKLRAFFGQGTRLTVV.

V usage is TRBV27 and J usage is TRBJ1-2, with 7 positions matching TRBD1. This CDR3 is built from 17 residues. After removal of 5 bases from V and 4 bases from J, the junction contained 16 bases not matched to a gene. Germline V gene sequence: CDR1 MNHEY, CDR2 SMNVEV (reference sequence). CDR3 DNA: TGTGCCAGCAGTCCGCAGACAGGGCCCCTAGCCTTCTATGGCTACACCTTC. Translated: CASSPQTGPLAFYGYTF.

The chain links TRBV5-4 to TRBJ1-2; D ambiguous. Germline values: CDR1 SGHNT, CDR2 YYREEE (reference sequence). Trimming removed 5 bases at V and 5 bases at J, with 13 bases between. The CDR3 has 13 amino acids. The CDR3 DNA sequence: TGTGCCAGCAGTCGTGACGGGCAGTATGGCTACACCTTC. Residues: CASSRDGQYGYTF.

The CDR3 DNA follows: TGTGCCATCAACGCGGCGCCGAACACCGGGGAGCTGTTTTTT. The encoded protein is CAINAAPNTGELFF. V usage is TRBV10-3 and J usage is TRBJ2-2; no firm D call. Trimming cost V 7 bases and J 0 bases, with 9 bases left between them. Germline-derived CDR1 and CDR2 are ENHRY and SYGVKD. The CDR3 runs to 14 residues.

The rearrangement joins TRBV21-1 to TRBJ2-5; TRBD1 reflects the table's D call only, with no check against the DNA. TRBV21-1 is annotated as a pseudogene. The CDR3 spans 16 residues. The CDR3 coding sequence is TGTGCCAGCAGCAAATTAGTCAGGGGGAAAGGAGAGACCCAGTACTTC. It encodes CASSKLVRGKGETQYF.

This clone was seen more than once but under ten times. This chain joins TRBV29-1 and TRBJ2-7; D ambiguous. Germline CDR1 is SQVTM and CDR2 is ANQGSEA. This CDR3 is 13 amino acids long. Trimming stripped 0 bases from V and 3 bases from J, with 9 bases between. CDR3 protein: CSVEEGPLYEQYF. CDR3 in DNA: TGCAGCGTTGAAGAAGGGCCCCTCTACGAGCAGTACTTC.

The chain joins TRBV2 to TRBJ1-4; no reliable D call. V dropped 9 bases and J dropped 0 bases, with 8 bases sitting between them. This CDR3 is built from 13 residues. Germline V lookup: CDR1 SNHLY, CDR2 FYNNEI. The CDR3 nucleotides are TGTGCCAGTAAGCAGGCAACTAATGAAAAACTGTTTTTT. This gives the protein CASKQATNEKLFF.

The chain couples TRBV10-3 to TRBJ1-2; a possible D gene is TRBD1 (5 bases). Germline values: CDR1 ENHRY, CDR2 SYGVKD. CDR3 size: 15 residues. The V gene lost 6 bases and the J gene lost 4 bases, with 18 bases spanning the gap. The CDR3 DNA follows: TGTGCCATCAGACAGACCGGGGCGCCGAGCTATGGCTACACCTTC. Its protein product is CAIRQTGAPSYGYTF.

The gene calls are TRBV2 and TRBJ1-4; TRBD1 aligns across 10 bases. The CDR3 has 15 amino acids. CDR1 and CDR2 from the germline V gene are SNHLY and FYNNEI. V lost 6 bases, J lost 7 bases, and 8 bases stayed unmatched. In DNA, the CDR3 is TGTGCCAGCAGGACAGGGGGCGGATCCCCTGAAAAACTGTTTTTT. Protein: CASRTGGGSPEKLFF. The whole variable domain, remainder taken from reference TRBV2 and TRBJ1-4, is EPEVTQTPSHQVTQMGQEVILRCVPISNHLYFYWYRQILGQKVEFLVSFYNNEISEKSEIFDDQFSVERPDGSNFTLKIRSTKLEDSAMYFCASRTGGGSPEKLFFGSGTQLSVL.

J is TRBJ2-1 and V is TRBV6-6; D might be TRBD1 or TRBD2, each matching 5 bases. V was pared by 4 bases and J by 14 bases, with 15 bases between. The CDR3 is made up of 12 amino acids. Per the germline V gene, CDR1 is MNHNY and CDR2 is SVGAGI (reference sequence). The CDR3 bases are TGTGCCAGCAGTTTAGAAGGGACCAGAAAGTTCTTC. It yields the protein CASSLEGTRKFF.

The V and J genes are TRBV6-6 and TRBJ2-5; TRBD1 aligns across 9 bases. This CDR3 is built from 16 residues. Germline V gives CDR1 MNHNY, CDR2 SVGAGI (reference sequence). The junction had 6 bases not matched to a gene; V was cut back by 3 bases and J by 1 base. The CDR3 region is CASSYPGTGSQETQYF. CDR3 nucleotide sequence: TGTGCCAGCAGTTATCCCGGGACAGGGAGCCAAGAGACCCAGTACTTC.

This clone was detected a few times. The chain carries TRBV4-2 and TRBJ2-7, with TRBD1 identical over 8 bases. CDR1 is LGHNA, CDR2 YNFKEQ, per germline. This CDR3 has 15 amino acids. With V trimmed by 2 bases and J by 2 bases, 5 bases remained unmatched. CDR3 sequence reads: CASSQQAGGTYEQYF. The CDR3 DNA reads TGTGCCAGCAGCCAACAAGCAGGGGGCACCTACGAGCAGTACTTC.

The chain recombines TRBV7-9 with TRBJ2-1; no firm D call. The germline gives CDR1 SEHNR, CDR2 FQNEAQ (reference sequence). Trimming stripped 5 bases from V and 0 bases from J, with 14 bases between. This CDR3 is built from 16 residues. The CDR3 bases are TGTGCCAGCAGCCCTAGTGGCCCTAGCTCCTACAATGAGCAGTTCTTC. Its protein product is CASSPSGPSSYNEQFF.

This clone was observed a handful of times. This sequence joins TRBV5-1 and TRBJ1-1; D is ambiguous. With 4 bases removed from V and 8 bases from J, the gap between germline ends came to 12 bases. The CDR3 loop spans 12 amino acids. Germline V CDR1 and CDR2: SGHRS, YFSETQ. As DNA, the CDR3 is TGCGCCAGCAGCGGAGCGGGTCCGGAAGCTTTCTTT. This translates into CASSGAGPEAFF.

J is TRBJ2-7 and V is TRBV4-1; D gene ambiguous. The CDR3 consists of 13 residues. Trimming left V 4 bases short and J 4 bases short, with 11 bases between. Germline CDR1 MGHRA, CDR2 YSYEKL. This CDR3 reads CASSRIERYEQYF. In DNA, the CDR3 is TGCGCCAGCAGCCGTATAGAGAGGTACGAGCAGTACTTC.

This clone has only a few counts. V is TRBV5-5 and J is TRBJ1-1, with D unresolved. Germline lookup yields CDR1 SGHKS and CDR2 YYEKEE (reference sequence). Trimming took 4 bases from V and 3 from J, leaving 19 bases between them. There are 16 residues in the CDR3. CDR3: CASSRFSAALDTEAFF. The CDR3 nucleotides are TGTGCCAGCAGCCGGTTTTCGGCAGCGCTAGACACTGAAGCTTTCTTT.